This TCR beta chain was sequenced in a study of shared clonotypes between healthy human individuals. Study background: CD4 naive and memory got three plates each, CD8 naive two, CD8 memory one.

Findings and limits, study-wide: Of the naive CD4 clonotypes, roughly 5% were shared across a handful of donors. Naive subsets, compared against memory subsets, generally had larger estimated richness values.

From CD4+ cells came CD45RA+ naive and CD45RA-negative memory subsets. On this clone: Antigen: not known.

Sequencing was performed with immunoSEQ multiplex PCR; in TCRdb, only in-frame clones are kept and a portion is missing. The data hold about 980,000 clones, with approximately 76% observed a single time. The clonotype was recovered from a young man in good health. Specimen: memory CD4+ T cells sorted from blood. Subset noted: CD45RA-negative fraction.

The CDR3 loop is CAISESVLAGVLRGTDTQYF. The DNA of the CDR3 is TGTGCCATCAGTGAATCTGTCCTAGCGGGAGTCTTACGGGGCACAGATACGCAGTATTTT. The V call is TRBV10-3, the J call TRBJ2-3; TRBD2 aligns across 10 bases. Germline trimming cut 3 bases from V and 1 base from J; bases unmatched to any gene: 16. This CDR3 spans 20 amino acids. The germline V gene has CDR1 ENHRY and CDR2 SYGVKD.